A selection of T cell receptor beta chains follows, all from one sample in a study of CD8 T cells in ankylosing spondylitis. TCRdb used MiXCR to reprocess the 5' RACE reads, holding one entry per CDR3 protein. The table lists about 540,000 distinct CDR3 sequences, about 12% of them singletons. Sequenced material: blood, either unsorted or a sorted T cell fraction (not recorded which). These receptors were collected from a male donor with ankylosing spondylitis. The CDR3 runs from the conserved cysteine through the conserved F or W. Each record gives: D gene, J gene, clone size, CDR3 length, V gene, CDR3 protein, CDR3 DNA. The D gene is left open where the match is weak. Not all rows give a size; the values are once, few, many and, for expanded clones, a class.

. | TRBJ2-2 | many | 14 | TRBV5-1 | CASSSYSRTGELFF | TGCGCCAGCAGCTCTTATAGCCGTACCGGGGAGCTGTTTTTT
. | TRBJ1-5 | . | 14 | TRBV19 | CASSIQNSNQPQHF | TGTGCCAGTAGTATTCAAAATAGCAATCAGCCCCAGCATTTT
. | TRBJ2-5 | few | 12 | TRBV12-3/TRBV12-4 | CASRTPSETQYF | TGTGCCAGCAGGACTCCTTCCGAGACCCAGTACTTC
. | TRBJ2-3 | few | 14 | TRBV5-1 | CASSLGSAQDTQYF | TGCGCCAGCAGCTTGGGAAGCGCTCAAGATACGCAGTATTTT
. | TRBJ2-1 | . | 14 | TRBV30 | CAWKSGRDGNEQFF | TGTGCCTGGAAATCCGGAAGGGACGGGAATGAGCAGTTCTTC
. | TRBJ2-7 | few | 15 | TRBV7-2 | CASSLAPGQRGEQYF | TGTGCCAGCAGCTTAGCGCCGGGGCAAAGAGGGGAGCAGTACTTC
. | TRBJ1-1 | . | 14 | TRBV7-9 | CASSTSTGNTEAFF | TGTGCCAGCAGCACTTCAACAGGGAACACTGAAGCTTTCTTT
. | TRBJ1-1 | . | 13 | TRBV15 | CATSPARRSEAFF | TGTGCCACCAGCCCTGCTCGCCGCTCGGAGGCTTTCTTT
. | TRBJ1-1 | . | 13 | TRBV29-1 | CSGTGTLNTEAFF | TGCAGCGGGACCGGGACTTTGAACACTGAAGCTTTCTTT
. | TRBJ2-5 | few | 15 | TRBV7-7 | CASSLGAEYQETQYF | TGTGCCAGCAGCTTAGGGGCAGAGTACCAAGAGACCCAGTACTTC
TRBD2 | TRBJ2-3 | many | 15 | TRBV10-3 | CAISLLAGEVDTQYF | TGTGCCATCAGCCTACTAGCGGGAGAGGTGGATACGCAGTATTTT
. | TRBJ1-2 | few | 15 | TRBV4-2 | CASSQGHGLAYGYTF | TGTGCCAGCAGCCAAGGGCACGGTTTGGCCTATGGCTACACCTTC
. | TRBJ2-2 | . | 15 | TRBV11-3 | CASSFGGTNTGELFF | TGTGCCAGCAGCTTCGGCGGGACGAACACCGGGGAGCTGTTTTTT
. | TRBJ1-1 | few | 17 | TRBV5-1 | CASSHPTETPMNTEAFF | TGCGCCAGCAGCCACCCAACGGAGACCCCCATGAACACTGAAGCTTTCTTT
. | TRBJ2-3 | few | 14 | TRBV3-1 | CASSQGTVSDTQYF | TGTGCCAGCAGCCAAGGGACAGTCTCAGATACGCAGTATTTT
. | TRBJ2-7 | . | 15 | TRBV3-1 | CASSQGVWDNYEQYF | TGTGCCAGCAGCCAAGGGGTCTGGGACAACTACGAGCAGTACTTC
TRBD1 | TRBJ1-1 | many | 14 | TRBV5-1 | CASSLDTGGTEAFF | TGCGCCAGCAGCTTGGACACAGGGGGCACTGAAGCTTTCTTT
. | TRBJ2-2 | once | 16 | TRBV11-3 | CASSLLPGPHTGELFF | TGTGCCAGCAGTCTACTACCGGGACCCCACACCGGGGAGCTGTTTTTT
TRBD2 | TRBJ2-1 | many | 15 | TRBV9 | CASSETSGTYNEQFF | TGTGCCAGCAGCGAGACTAGCGGGACCTACAATGAGCAGTTCTTC
TRBD1 | TRBJ1-1 | few | 12 | TRBV2 | CASRDRGPEAFF | TGTGCCAGCAGGGACAGGGGGCCTGAAGCTTTCTTT
. | TRBJ2-1 | many | 13 | TRBV29-1 | CSVAKGGDNEQFF | TGCAGCGTTGCCAAGGGGGGAGACAATGAGCAGTTCTTC
TRBD2 | TRBJ2-2 | many | 18 | TRBV12-3/TRBV12-4 | CASSLLAGVLWGTGELFF | TGTGCCAGCAGTTTACTAGCGGGAGTTCTGTGGGGGACCGGGGAGCTGTTTTTT
. | TRBJ2-3 | . | 15 | TRBV27 | CASSLTQWGTDTQYF | TGTGCCAGCAGTTTAACACAATGGGGGACAGATACGCAGTATTTT
TRBD2 | TRBJ2-2 | . | 15 | TRBV7-2 | CASSPLAGTAGELFF | TGTGCCAGCAGCCCACTAGCGGGAACGGCCGGGGAGCTGTTTTTT
. | TRBJ1-1 | few | 13 | TRBV3-1 | CASTPPGNTEAFF | TGTGCCAGCACCCCCCCAGGGAACACTGAAGCTTTCTTT
. | TRBJ2-2 | . | 16 | TRBV11-2 | CASSLNSGANTGELFF | TGTGCCAGCAGCTTAAATTCGGGAGCGAACACCGGGGAGCTGTTTTTT
. | TRBJ2-1 | many | 14 | TRBV4-2 | CASSQGGTYNEQFF | TGTGCCAGCAGCCAAGGGGGAACCTACAATGAGCAGTTCTTC
TRBD2 | TRBJ2-3 | few | 16 | TRBV20-1 | CSAPTGLAGGLDTQYF | TGCAGTGCCCCGACGGGACTAGCGGGAGGGTTAGATACGCAGTATTTT
TRBD2 | TRBJ2-3 | . | 15 | TRBV29-1 | CSVGGTSGSLDTQYF | TGCAGCGTCGGAGGGACTAGCGGGAGTTTAGATACGCAGTATTTT
. | TRBJ1-1 | few | 11 | TRBV2 | CASHRGQKAFF | TGTGCCAGTCACCGGGGACAAAAAGCTTTCTTT
. | TRBJ2-2 | . | 15 | TRBV11-3 | CASSLEGLGTGELFF | TGTGCCAGCAGCTTAGAGGGGCTGGGCACCGGGGAGCTGTTTTTT
. | TRBJ1-5 | many | 13 | TRBV7-9 | CASSAGSNQPQHF | TGTGCCAGCAGCGCAGGAAGCAATCAGCCCCAGCATTTT
TRBD1 | TRBJ1-2 | few | 16 | TRBV11-2 | CASSSRPRDRVHGYTF | TGTGCCAGCAGCTCACGGCCCCGGGACAGGGTCCATGGCTACACCTTC
. | TRBJ2-2 | few | 15 | TRBV7-9 | CASSLIHPGPGELFF | TGTGCCAGCAGCTTAATTCATCCCGGCCCCGGGGAGCTGTTTTTT
. | TRBJ2-6 | . | 16 | TRBV5-1 | CASSSTSTAGANVLTF | TGCGCCAGCAGCTCCACCTCCACCGCCGGGGCCAACGTCCTGACTTTC
TRBD1 | TRBJ1-2 | . | 18 | TRBV12-3/TRBV12-4 | CARSQIPGQGLYNYGYTF | TGTGCCCGCAGCCAAATCCCGGGACAGGGGCTCTATAACTATGGCTACACCTTC
. | TRBJ2-7 | few | 11 | TRBV20-1 | CSARDEPEQYF | TGCAGTGCTAGAGACGAGCCCGAGCAGTACTTC
. | TRBJ2-3 | . | 15 | TRBV7-2 | CASSLDPTEGDTQYF | TGTGCCAGCAGCTTAGATCCGACAGAGGGAGATACGCAGTATTTT
. | TRBJ2-7 | . | 10 | TRBV5-5 | CASSFKGKYF | TGTGCCAGCAGCTTTAAAGGCAAGTACTTC
. | TRBJ2-1 | many | 15 | TRBV5-1 | CASGRGSLDSNEQFF | TGCGCCAGCGGCAGAGGGAGTTTGGACAGCAATGAGCAGTTCTTC
TRBD1 | TRBJ1-4 | . | 15 | TRBV20-1 | CSARVQGAGKEKLFF | TGCAGTGCTAGAGTCCAGGGGGCTGGAAAAGAAAAACTGTTTTTT
TRBD2 | TRBJ2-1 | many | 17 | TRBV20-1 | CSARAIPSGRVGNEQFF | TGCAGTGCTAGAGCTATACCTAGCGGGAGGGTGGGGAATGAGCAGTTCTTC
TRBD2 | TRBJ2-1 | once | 15 | TRBV5-1 | CASSRGLAVYNEQFF | TGCGCCAGCAGTCGCGGACTAGCGGTTTACAATGAGCAGTTCTTC
. | TRBJ1-2 | . | 11 | TRBV3-1 | CASSYSYGYTF | TGTGCCAGCAGCTACAGCTATGGCTACACCTTC
. | TRBJ2-5 | . | 12 | TRBV28 | CASTSTVGTQYF | TGTGCCAGCACTTCCACGGTTGGGACCCAGTACTTC
. | TRBJ2-2 | few | 15 | TRBV12-3/TRBV12-4 | CASSLGTDPSGELFF | TGTGCCAGCAGTTTAGGGACAGACCCTTCCGGGGAGCTGTTTTTT
. | TRBJ2-2 | few | 15 | TRBV2 | CASRPETTNTGELFF | TGTGCCAGCAGGCCCGAGACGACTAACACCGGGGAGCTGTTTTTT
. | TRBJ2-7 | few | 23 | TRBV15 | CATSREPLGLADRLALFSYEQYF | TGTGCCACCAGCAGAGAGCCCTTAGGGCTAGCGGACAGACTTGCCCTGTTTTCCTACGAGCAGTACTTC
TRBD1 | TRBJ1-2 | . | 14 | TRBV29-1 | CSVVTLGQVDGYTF | TGCAGCGTGGTGACCCTGGGACAGGTGGATGGCTACACCTTC
TRBD1 | TRBJ1-3 | many | 16 | TRBV12-3/TRBV12-4 | CASSLTGVLSGNTIYF | TGTGCCAGCAGTCTAACAGGGGTACTTTCGGGAAACACCATATATTTT
. | TRBJ1-1 | . | 15 | TRBV6-1 | CASSHWKGLYTEAFF | TGTGCCAGCAGTCATTGGAAAGGACTTTACACTGAAGCTTTCTTT
TRBD1 | TRBJ2-3 | . | 15 | TRBV11-2 | CASSSEGQGTDTQYF | TGTGCCAGCAGCTCAGAGGGACAGGGGACAGATACGCAGTATTTT
TRBD2 | TRBJ2-4 | . | 16 | TRBV10-3 | CAISESPLAAKNIQYF | TGTGCCATCAGTGAGTCGCCACTAGCGGCCAAAAACATTCAGTACTTC
. | TRBJ1-4 | few | 12 | TRBV6-2/TRBV6-3 | CASSYRPEKLFF | TGTGCCAGCAGTTACAGGCCCGAAAAACTGTTTTTT
TRBD1 | TRBJ2-5 | few | 12 | TRBV29-1 | CSSQGVVETQYF | TGCAGCTCACAGGGGGTTGTTGAGACCCAGTACTTC
. | TRBJ1-6 | few | 13 | TRBV12-3/TRBV12-4 | CASSSRTYSPLHF | TGTGCCAGCAGTTCCAGGACCTATTCACCCCTCCACTTT
TRBD2 | TRBJ2-5 | . | 16 | TRBV11-2 | CASSSTSGGGGETQYF | TGTGCCAGCAGCTCGACTAGCGGGGGGGGAGGAGAGACCCAGTACTTC
TRBD2 | TRBJ2-3 | few | 16 | TRBV24-1 | CATSDPGTSGTDTQYF | TGTGCCACCAGTGACCCCGGGACTAGCGGTACAGATACGCAGTATTTT
TRBD2 | TRBJ2-3 | . | 15 | TRBV6-1 | CASRLNGGSTDTQYF | TGTGCCAGCAGACTCAACGGGGGGAGCACAGATACGCAGTATTTT